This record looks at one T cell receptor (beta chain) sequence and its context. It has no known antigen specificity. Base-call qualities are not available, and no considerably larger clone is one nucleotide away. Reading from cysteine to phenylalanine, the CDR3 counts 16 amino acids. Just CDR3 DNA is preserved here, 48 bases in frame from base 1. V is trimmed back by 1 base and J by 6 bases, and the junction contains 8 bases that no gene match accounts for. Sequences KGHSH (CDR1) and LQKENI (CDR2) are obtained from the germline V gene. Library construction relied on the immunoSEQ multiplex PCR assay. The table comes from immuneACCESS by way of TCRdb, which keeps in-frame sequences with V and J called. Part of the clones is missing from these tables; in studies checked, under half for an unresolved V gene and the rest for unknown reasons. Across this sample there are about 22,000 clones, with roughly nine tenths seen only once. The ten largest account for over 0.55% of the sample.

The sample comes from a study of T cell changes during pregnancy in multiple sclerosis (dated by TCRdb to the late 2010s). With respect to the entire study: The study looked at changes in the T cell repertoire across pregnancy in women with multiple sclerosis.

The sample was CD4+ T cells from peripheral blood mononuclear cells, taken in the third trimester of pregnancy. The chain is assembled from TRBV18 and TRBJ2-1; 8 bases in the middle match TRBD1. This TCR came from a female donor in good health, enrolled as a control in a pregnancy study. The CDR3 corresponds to CASSPLQGAASNEQFF. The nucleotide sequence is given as TGTGCCAGCTCACCACTTCAGGGGGCGGCATCCAATGAGCAGTTCTTC.